This TCR beta chain is drawn from a study of blood T cell repertoires in COVID-19. Study-level background: PBMCs, B-cell-depleted T cells, or T cells were the source of the cDNA or gDNA that made up the material.

The CDR3 has 16 amino acids. The V end was cut by 5 bases, the J end by 4 bases, with 18 bases between. From germline, CDR1 is SGHAT and CDR2 FQDESV (reference sequence). The data were produced by immunoSEQ multiplex PCR, yet TCRdb's version contains in-frame clones alone and is incomplete. This table has 350,000 to 550,000 clones, about 89% appearing once. Material: peripheral blood. This TCR came from a woman younger than 45 with acute or convalescent COVID-19. The genes are TRBV11-1 and TRBJ2-1; TRBD2 might be the D (7 bases). The CDR3 DNA reads as TGTGCCAGCAGCCGACGCAACGGGGGGCAGTACAATGAGCAGTTCTTC. As protein: CASSRRNGGQYNEQFF.